This entry is about one TCR beta chain. This record comes from a study of CD8 T cells in Susac syndrome. An input of roughly 0.45 to 1 ug of RNA was subjected to reverse transcription using random hexamers. TCRdb processed the immunoSEQ multiplex PCR reads anew with MiXCR; each CDR3 protein has one entry. Of 180,000 or so distinct CDR3 sequences listed, 90% to 95% were seen once; the top ten hold less than 0.11%. This CDR3 is built from 15 residues. Germline CDR1 SGHTA, CDR2 FQGNSA. Trimming shortened V by 2 bases and J by 4 bases, and 12 bases separated the two germline ends. The TCR was taken from a human donor in good health. Source material: CD4+ T cells from PBMCs. The J gene is TRBJ1-5, the V gene TRBV7-2, with D tentatively TRBD1 (5 bases). DNA of the CDR3: TGTGCCAGCAGCTTATTAGGGGAAGGGAATCAGCCCCAGCATTTT. It codes for CASSLLGEGNQPQHF.